The entry that follows covers one T cell receptor (beta chain) sequence. Its antigen is unknown. No base-level quality is on record; no much larger clone is a single base apart. The germline V gene specifies SGHVS as CDR1 and FNYEAQ as CDR2. The CDR3 numbers 15 residues from cysteine through phenylalanine. Only the CDR3 DNA stays, 45 bases, in frame from base 1. Trimming removed 6 bases from V and 13 bases from J, leaving 25 bases between the germline ends. The method behind the library was PCR. TCRdb names Illumina HiSeq 2500 as the instrument used. Unique molecular identifiers were incorporated into TCR beta cDNA libraries to reduce PCR and sequencing biases. About 500,000 cDNA molecules were obtained per 1 to 10 million input T cells, so each molecule approximated one T cell. Patient libraries were prepared and sequenced with the same protocol used for the earlier healthy control dataset. Samples belonging to the same batch were prepared together, multiplexed and sequenced on a shared HiSeq lane. Concerning the study's data processing: Raw barcoded reads were processed with MIGEC, discarding single-read molecular identifier groups before consensus assembly and CDR3 extraction. Clonotype tables were post-analysed with VDJtools, normalizing diversity by down-sampling all datasets to the smallest sample size. To correct batch-related cross-sample contamination, repertoire overlap clustering matched CDR3 amino acid sequences but not nucleotide sequences. TCRdb handled the public reads itself, with Q25 trimming in fastp and clone calling in MiXCR, and kept productive beta chains. One record per CDR3 amino acid sequence lists the most common genes and DNA. These V and J calls are TCRdb output, not the study's own analysis. Here the sample has hundreds of thousands of distinct CDR3 sequences; approximately 50% occur a single time. The ten biggest clones cover 4.6% of the sample.

The data derive from a study of post-analysis software for immune sequencing data (dated by TCRdb to about 2015). Some background on the complete study: The recorded disease courses included relapsing-remitting, secondary progressive and progressive-relapsing multiple sclerosis, and some patients had no subtype annotation. A subset of samples was prepared in parallel using single-end sample barcoding, then pooled and co-amplified after Illumina adapter ligation. The patient repertoires were compared against roughly 12 previously published healthy control repertoires obtained from donors aged roughly 6 to 28 years. Summary of the overall study and its limitations: Compared with controls, multiple sclerosis patients had significantly lower normalized Chao1 diversity, a finding suggesting substantial peripheral T-cell clonal expansion. When samples were clustered directly using the F measure, samples prepared in the same batch co-clustered strongly, which prompted a batch-effect correction. The control group was slightly older than the multiple sclerosis patient group. Patients showed significantly higher frequencies than controls for roughly five TRBV segments, among them TRBV5-6, TRBV5-1 and TRBV20-1.

TCR beta repertoires were profiled from peripheral blood of about a dozen young patients with multiple sclerosis to demonstrate the VDJtools post-analysis software. The patients with multiple sclerosis were children and adolescents between roughly 6 and 17 years of age. Recombination connected TRBV7-6 to TRBJ2-4; the D gene is tentatively TRBD1 or TRBD2, each matching 5 bases. This sequence was found in a girl aged 10 to 17 with multiple sclerosis. Input material: blood. DNA sequence: TGTGCCAGCAGTTCCTACGGGACGACTCTACGAGAGCAGTACTTC. Translated, it gives CASSSYGTTLREQYF.